This T cell receptor (beta chain) was captured in a study of control samples from healthy donors and cancer patients. TCRdb's table, derived via immunoSEQ multiplex PCR, lists solely in-frame clones and lacks some. The sample includes about 150,000 clones, around 92% of them seen just once. Germline loops: CDR1 SGDLS, CDR2 YYNGEE. This CDR3 is 12 amino acids long. V was trimmed by 2 bases and J by 4 bases, leaving 3 bases between them. V and J are TRBV9 and TRBJ2-2; no definite D call. The receptor's source is a man aged 30 to 39 in good health. Specimen: blood. This CDR3 reads CASSVSTGELFF. CDR3 DNA: TGTGCCAGCAGCGTCTCCACCGGGGAGCTGTTTTTT.